A single sample gave rise to the 12 T cell receptor beta chains below, sequenced in a study of shared clonotypes between healthy human individuals. Libraries were prepared by immunoSEQ multiplex PCR; TCRdb keeps only in-frame clonotypes and omits some of them. The sample lists some 490,000 clones; roughly 80% were seen once. Sequences were obtained from PBMCs. Receptor source: a woman in her thirties or forties in good health. Some clones in this sample may be carry-over from other donors' samples.

V and J are TRBV4-1 and TRBJ2-7; 7 bases match TRBD1. This CDR3 has 15 amino acids. Per germline, CDR1 MGHRA and CDR2 YSYEKL. Trimming took 1 base from V and 0 from J; bases not matched to a gene: 3. The CDR3 protein is CASSQGGDSSYEQYF. In DNA, the CDR3 is TGCGCCAGCAGCCAAGGTGGGGACAGCTCCTACGAGCAGTACTTC.

CDR3 nucleotide sequence: TGTGCCAGTTACAGGGGCGGGACAGATACGCAGTATTTT. Amino acid sequence: CASYRGGTDTQYF. The rearrangement uses TRBV2 and TRBJ2-3; 7 bases line up with TRBD1. Trimming removed 9 bases from V and 3 bases from J; junction bases left unmatched: 6. The length of the CDR3 is 13 residues. Germline CDR1 reads SNHLY; CDR2 reads FYNNEI. The full variable domain, its missing parts supplied by reference TRBV2 and TRBJ2-3, is EPEVTQTPSHQVTQMGQEVILRCVPISNHLYFYWYRQILGQKVEFLVSFYNNEISEKSEIFDDQFSVERPDGSNFTLKIRSTKLEDSAMYFCASYRGGTDTQYFGPGTRLTVL.

The chain joins TRBV5-1 to TRBJ2-3; D not certain. CDR3 size: 12 residues. Germline V gene data show CDR1 as SGHRS and CDR2 as YFSETQ. Between the trimmed V and J ends, which lost 3 bases and 6 bases, there was a span of 8 bases. The CDR3, as DNA: TGCGCCAGCAGCTCAAACCTGGATACGCAGTATTTT. Translated: CASSSNLDTQYF. Combining the CDR3 with reference TRBV5-1 and TRBJ2-3 gives the whole variable domain KAGVTQTPRYLIKTRGQQVTLSCSPISGHRSVSWYQQTPGQGLQFLFEYFSETQRNKGNFPGRFSGRQFSNSRSEMNVSTLELGDSALYLCASSSNLDTQYFGPGTRLTVL.

On this clone itself: A far bigger clonotype differs at one base, so this is likely a read error. Different DNA sequences within this sample yield the same CDR3. CDR3 amino acids: CSVEVRGTEAFF. Written as DNA, the CDR3 is TGCAGCGTTGAAGTTAGGGGAACCGAAGCTTTCTTT. This chain uses TRBV29-1 with TRBJ1-1; tentative D call: TRBD1 (5 bases). CDR1 is SQVTM and CDR2 is ANQGSEA in the germline V gene. V lost 1 base and J 8 bases, leaving 11 bases between the germline ends. CDR3 length: 12 amino acids. Drawing the rest from reference TRBV29-1 and TRBJ1-1, the complete variable domain is SAVISQKPSRDICQRGTSLTIQCQVDSQVTMMFWYRQQPGQSLTLIATANQGSEATYESGFVIDKFPISRPNLTFSTLTVSNMSPEDSSIYLCSVEVRGTEAFFGQGTRLTVV.

As concerns this clone: One base separates it from a far larger clone, so it is likely a read error. This chain connects TRBV2 to TRBJ2-7; 9 bases agree with TRBD2. The CDR3 extends over 15 amino acids. Trimming at V came to 10 bases and at J to 1 base, leaving 11 bases not matched to a gene. The germline gives CDR1 SNHLY, CDR2 FYNNEI. CDR3 loop: CATPGASGMSYEQYF. The CDR3 region has the DNA TGTGCCACACCCGGGGCTAGCGGGATGTCCTACGAGCAGTACTTC.

This clone was detected ten times or more. The chain is built from TRBV29-1 and TRBJ2-1; 13 bases are shared with TRBD2. This CDR3 spans 14 amino acids. The ends lost 4 bases at V and 7 bases at J; junction bases unmatched: 4. Germline V gene data show CDR1 as SQVTM and CDR2 as ANQGSEA. CDR3 loop: CSVAGLAGVNEQFF. CDR3 DNA sequence: TGCAGCGTTGCTGGACTAGCGGGGGTTAATGAGCAGTTCTTC.

This clone was counted once. This specimen includes other DNA sequences encoding the same CDR3. V and J are TRBV6-5 and TRBJ2-7; maybe TRBD2 (5 bases). The CDR3 spans 15 residues. The germline V and J ends were trimmed by 2 bases and 0 bases, with 11 bases remaining between them. Germline assignment: CDR1 MNHEY and CDR2 SVGAGI. The CDR3 protein is CASSYDSGSSYEQYF. The CDR3 coding sequence is TGTGCCAGCAGTTACGACTCTGGGAGCTCCTACGAGCAGTACTTC.

Comments on this clone: This likely traces to a read error, being one base from a far larger clone. This same CDR3 is encoded by further DNA sequences in the sample. The genes are TRBV7-9 and TRBJ2-7, with D possibly TRBD2 on 6 matching bases. CDR3 length: 14 amino acids. Germline V gene sequence: CDR1 SEHNR, CDR2 FQNEAQ (reference sequence). V was cut by 5 bases and J by 5 bases, with 16 bases left in between. The CDR3 protein is CASSHSGSINEQYF. DNA for the CDR3: TGTGCCAGCAGCCATAGCGGTAGTATCAACGAGCAGTACTTC. Combining the CDR3 with reference TRBV7-9 and TRBJ2-7 gives the whole variable domain DTGVSQNPRHKITKRGQNVTFRCDPISEHNRLYWYRQTLGQGPEFLTYFQNEAQLEKSRLLSDRFSAERPKGSFSTLEIQRTEQGDSAMYLCASSHSGSINEQYFGPGTRLTVT.

The J gene is TRBJ1-4, the V gene TRBV4-1; 9 bases align to TRBD1. Losses at the gene ends were 2 bases for V and 8 bases for J; bases not matched to a gene: 6. CDR1 and CDR2 from the germline V gene are MGHRA and YSYEKL. CDR3 length: 15 amino acids. The CDR3 reads CASSQLTGGREKLFF. CDR3 nucleotide sequence: TGCGCCAGCAGCCAACTGACAGGGGGACGCGAAAAACTGTTTTTT.

A word on this clone: This may be a read error, as it is one base from a much larger clone. Other DNA sequences in the sample encode the same CDR3. The chain combines TRBV10-2 with TRBJ2-1, with TRBD2 matching 7 bases. CDR3 size: 16 residues. Unmatched junction bases numbered 10, after V lost 2 bases and J lost 6 bases. Germline V gene sequence: CDR1 WSHSY, CDR2 SAAADI. CDR3 coding DNA: TGCGCCAGCAGTGAGGCTAGCGGTAGCTTTGGCAATGAGCAGTTCTTC. It codes for CASSEASGSFGNEQFF.

In regard to this clone: With a far larger clone one base away, a read error is the likely cause. Other nucleotide sequences in the sample specify the same CDR3. The chain recombines TRBV7-8 with TRBJ2-5, with 8 bases identical to TRBD2. With the DNA end fitting TRBJ2-7 better, the J assignment may be wrong. Germline CDR1 reads SGHVS; CDR2 reads FQNEAQ. The CDR3 totals 18 residues. CDR3 loop: CASSLLAGRSLGNYEQYF. CDR3 sequence (DNA): TGTGCCAGCAGCCTTTTAGCGGGACGAAGCCTAGGGAACTACGAGCAGTACTTC.

The chain uses TRBV28 and TRBJ1-1, with D tentatively TRBD1 (5 bases). The V and J ends lost 6 bases and 5 bases respectively, with 16 bases between them. The CDR3 totals 14 residues. Germline V gene lookup returns CDR1 MDHEN and CDR2 SYDVKM. The CDR3: CASSRGRERTEAFF. DNA of the CDR3: TGTGCCAGCAGCCGGGGGAGGGAAAGGACTGAAGCTTTCTTT.